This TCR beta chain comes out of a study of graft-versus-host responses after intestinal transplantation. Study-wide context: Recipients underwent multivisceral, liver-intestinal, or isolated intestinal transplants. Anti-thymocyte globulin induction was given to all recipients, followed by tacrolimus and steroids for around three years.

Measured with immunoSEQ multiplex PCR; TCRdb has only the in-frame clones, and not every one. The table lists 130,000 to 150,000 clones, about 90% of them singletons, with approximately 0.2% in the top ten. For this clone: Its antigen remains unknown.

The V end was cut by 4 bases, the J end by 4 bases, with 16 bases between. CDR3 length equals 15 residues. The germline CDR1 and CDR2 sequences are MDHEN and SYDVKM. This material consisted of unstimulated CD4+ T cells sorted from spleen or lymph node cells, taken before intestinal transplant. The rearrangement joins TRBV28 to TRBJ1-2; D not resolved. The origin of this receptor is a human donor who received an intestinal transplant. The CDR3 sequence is CASSSLEGALYGYTF. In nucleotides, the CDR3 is TGTGCCAGCAGTTCCCTTGAGGGAGCCCTCTATGGCTACACCTTC.